This record concerns one TCR beta chain sequence. Its antigen is undetermined. These data come from a study of T cells in Graves' hyperthyroidism and ophthalmopathy. About the study: Peripheral blood collection took place at initial diagnosis, before any treatment.

Researchers amplified the TCR beta CDR3 regions from RNA transcripts. First-round RT-PCR with HTBI primers amplified the TCR CDR3 region. MiXCR was run by TCRdb on the multiplex PCR reads, yielding one entry per CDR3 protein. The sample includes 300,000 to 450,000 distinct CDR3 sequences, roughly 12% seen only once; the top ten take about 20%. The J segment lost 7 bases and the V segment lost 6 bases, leaving 9 bases of the junction unmatched. This CDR3 has 15 amino acids. Findings and limits, study-wide: Blood shared most expanded thyroid clonotypes above 0.001.

Hyperthyroidism was newly diagnosed in patients aged 18 to 65 (duration under 2 months). Criteria for exclusion of patients were uncontrolled infection, other autoimmune disease, pregnancy or lactation. Sequences were obtained from blood. The chain employs TRBV12-3 or TRBV12-4 and TRBJ2-1; 10 bases line up with TRBD1. The receptor was derived from a young man with Graves' hyperthyroidism that later progressed to Graves' ophthalmopathy. CDR3 amino acids: CASRWGQGMANEQFF. The CDR3 nucleotides are TGTGCCAGCAGGTGGGGACAGGGGATGGCTAATGAGCAGTTCTTC.